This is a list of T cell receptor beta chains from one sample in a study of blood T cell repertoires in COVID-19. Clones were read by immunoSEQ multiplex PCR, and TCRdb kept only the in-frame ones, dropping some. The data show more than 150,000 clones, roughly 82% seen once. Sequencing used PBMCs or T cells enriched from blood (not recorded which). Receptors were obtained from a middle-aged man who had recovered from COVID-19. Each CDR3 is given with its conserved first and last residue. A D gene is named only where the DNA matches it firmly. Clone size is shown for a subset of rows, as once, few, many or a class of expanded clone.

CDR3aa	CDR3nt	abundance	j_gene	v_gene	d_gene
CASSRQRSRNTGELFF	TGTGCCAGCAGCCGACAGCGTTCCAGGAACACCGGGGAGCTGTTTTTT	.	TRBJ2-2	TRBV11-2	.
CASSLGDRGLRIRAKNIQYF	TGCGCCAGCAGCTTGGGGGACAGGGGGCTGCGCATTCGAGCCAAAAACATTCAGTACTTC	.	TRBJ2-4	TRBV5-1	TRBD1
CASSKPPPGLWYGYTF	TGTGCCAGCAGCAAACCCCCGCCGGGGTTGTGGTATGGCTACACCTTC	.	TRBJ1-2	TRBV7-9	.
CASSFGRGSGELFF	TGTGCCAGCAGCTTTGGCAGGGGAAGCGGGGAGCTGTTTTTT	.	TRBJ2-2	TRBV11-2	.
CASSKRGGYTF	TGTGCCAGCAGCAAAAGAGGCGGCTACACCTTC	many	TRBJ1-2	TRBV3-1/TRBV3-2	.
CASSLEGGRGFLYNEQFF	TGTGCCAGCAGCTTAGAGGGTGGGAGAGGTTTCCTTTACAATGAGCAGTTCTTC	.	TRBJ2-1	TRBV7-9	.
CASSNEGMSGNQPQHF	TGTGCCAGTAGTAATGAGGGTATGTCGGGCAATCAGCCCCAGCATTTT	few	TRBJ1-5	TRBV19	.
CASSSYSPGQGYGYTF	TGTGCCAGCAGTTCGTATTCGCCGGGACAAGGTTATGGCTACACCTTC	.	TRBJ1-2	TRBV6-2/TRBV6-3	.
CASSRGQGAVFYTF	TGTGCCAGTAGTAGGGGACAGGGGGCGGTATTCTACACCTTC	.	TRBJ1-2	TRBV19	TRBD1
CASSLEGGSGQQYF	TGTGCCAGCAGCTTAGAGGGGGGGTCTGGACAGCAGTACTTC	.	TRBJ2-7	TRBV11-2	TRBD2
CASSLTTLNTEAFF	TGTGCCAGCAGCTTAACGACTTTGAACACTGAAGCTTTCTTT	.	TRBJ1-1	TRBV7-9	.
CASSIQNEAFF	TGTGCCAGCTCAATACAGAACGAAGCTTTCTTT	.	TRBJ1-1	TRBV18	.
CASTQKGGNQPQHF	TGTGCCAGCACCCAAAAGGGGGGCAATCAGCCCCAGCATTTT	.	TRBJ1-5	TRBV2	.
CASSYTLTGGNEPQHF	TGTGCCAGCAGTTACACGTTGACAGGGGGCAATGAGCCCCAGCATTTT	few	TRBJ1-5	TRBV6-2/TRBV6-3	TRBD1
CASGFGEDTQYF	TGTGCCAGCGGTTTTGGGGAGGATACGCAGTATTTT	.	TRBJ2-3	TRBV7-2	.
CASSQDVRGEQYF	TGTGCCAGCAGCCAAGATGTCCGGGGCGAGCAGTACTTC	.	TRBJ2-7	TRBV4-2	.
CASVTLRGLGETQYF	TGTGCCAGCGTAACCTTGAGAGGACTGGGGGAGACCCAGTACTTC	.	TRBJ2-5	TRBV2	.
CATSTSGRAERDIQYF	TGTGCCACCTCGACTAGCGGGAGGGCAGAGAGGGACATTCAGTACTTC	.	TRBJ2-4	TRBV19	TRBD2
CASSLAWGGNEKLFF	TGTGCCAGCAGCTTAGCTTGGGGGGGAAACGAAAAACTGTTTTTT	.	TRBJ1-4	TRBV7-6	.
CASGVREADIQYF	TGTGCCAGCGGGGTCAGGGAGGCAGACATTCAGTACTTC	.	TRBJ2-4	TRBV2	.
CASSGDTSGNSYEQYF	TGTGCCAGCAGCGGGGACACTAGCGGGAACTCCTACGAGCAGTACTTC	.	TRBJ2-7	TRBV9	TRBD2
CASSRDSATNEKLFF	TGTGCCAGCAGCCGGGACAGCGCAACTAATGAAAAACTGTTTTTT	.	TRBJ1-4	TRBV5-4	TRBD1
CASSQLTSSDEQFF	TGTGCCAGCAGCCAACTCACTAGCTCAGATGAGCAGTTCTTC	.	TRBJ2-1	TRBV3-1/TRBV3-2	.
CSAETGYYEQYF	TGCAGCGCTGAGACAGGGTACTACGAGCAGTACTTC	few	TRBJ2-7	TRBV29-1	TRBD1
CASGRSPGELEQYF	TGTGCCAGCGGCAGATCTCCTGGGGAGCTCGAGCAGTACTTC	.	TRBJ2-7	TRBV6-5	.
CASSLRQGTGANVLTF	TGTGCCAGCAGCTTAAGACAGGGTACTGGGGCCAACGTCCTGACTTTC	.	TRBJ2-6	TRBV5-4	TRBD1
CAQRGKLYGYTF	TGTGCTCAGCGGGGAAAGTTATATGGCTACACCTTC	.	TRBJ1-2	TRBV3-1/TRBV3-2	.
CASSPPSGTSVYNEQFF	TGTGCCAGCTCACCACCTTCCGGGACTAGCGTTTACAATGAGCAGTTCTTC	.	TRBJ2-1	TRBV18	TRBD2
CASSQDSVGGGHRVGDTQYF	TGCGCCAGCAGCCAAGATAGTGTGGGAGGAGGGCACCGAGTAGGAGATACGCAGTATTTT	.	TRBJ2-3	TRBV4-3	.
CASSSPQSGRFYGYTF	TGTGCCAGCAGTTCTCCACAGTCTGGCAGGTTTTACGGCTACACCTTC	few	TRBJ1-2	TRBV27	.
CASSFPTGGATETQYF	TGTGCCAGCAGTTTCCCGACAGGGGGCGCGACAGAGACCCAGTACTTC	.	TRBJ2-5	TRBV28	TRBD1